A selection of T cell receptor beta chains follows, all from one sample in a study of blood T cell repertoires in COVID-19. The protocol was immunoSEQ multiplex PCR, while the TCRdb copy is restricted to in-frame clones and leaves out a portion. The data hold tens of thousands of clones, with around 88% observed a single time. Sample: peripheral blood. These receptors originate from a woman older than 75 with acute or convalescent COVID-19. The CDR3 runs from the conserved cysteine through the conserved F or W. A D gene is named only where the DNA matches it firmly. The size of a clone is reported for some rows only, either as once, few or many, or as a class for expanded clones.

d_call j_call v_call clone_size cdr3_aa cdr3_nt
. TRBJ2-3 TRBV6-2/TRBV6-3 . CASSYRGSDTQYF TGTGCCAGCAGTTACAGAGGGTCAGATACGCAGTATTTT
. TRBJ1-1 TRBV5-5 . CASSPSGEIAFF TGTGCCAGCAGCCCCAGCGGGGAAATAGCTTTCTTT
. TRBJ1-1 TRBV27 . CASSFRQNTEAFF TGTGCCAGCAGTTTCCGACAGAACACTGAAGCTTTCTTT
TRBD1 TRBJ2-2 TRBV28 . CASRPGTAGELFF TGTGCCAGCAGGCCCGGGACAGCCGGGGAGCTGTTTTTT
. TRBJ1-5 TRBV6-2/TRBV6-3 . CASSYSGGFGQPQHF TGTGCCAGCAGTTACAGTGGAGGGTTCGGTCAGCCCCAGCATTTT
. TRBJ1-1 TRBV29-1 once CSVPTQTGNTEAFF TGCAGCGTCCCAACCCAGACAGGGAACACTGAAGCTTTCTTT
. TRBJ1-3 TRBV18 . CASSLPGKRDTIYF TGTGCCAGCTCACTACCGGGCAAACGAGACACCATATATTTT
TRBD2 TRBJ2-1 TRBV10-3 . CAISGRVVNEQFF TGTGCCATTAGCGGGAGGGTTGTCAATGAGCAGTTCTTC
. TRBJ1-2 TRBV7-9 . CASSFEGGENYGYTF TGTGCCAGCAGCTTTGAGGGTGGGGAGAACTATGGCTACACCTTC
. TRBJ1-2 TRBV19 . CASSSRGYGYTF TGTGCCAGTAGTTCTCGCGGCTATGGCTACACCTTC
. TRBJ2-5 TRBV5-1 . CASSFGGLGGQETQYF TGCGCCAGCAGCTTTGGCGGCCTTGGGGGGCAAGAGACCCAGTACTTC
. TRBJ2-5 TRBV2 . CASRSQTLQETQYF TGTGCCAGCCGCTCACAGACATTACAAGAGACCCAGTACTTC
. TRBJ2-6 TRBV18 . CASSPPRDSGANVLTF TGTGCCAGCTCACCACCGCGGGACTCTGGGGCCAACGTCCTGACTTTC
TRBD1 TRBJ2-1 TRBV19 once CASSIPPGTAFNEQFF TGTGCCAGTAGTATCCCCCCCGGGACAGCCTTCAATGAGCAGTTCTTC
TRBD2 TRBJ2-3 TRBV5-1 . CASSFSGGADTQYF TGCGCCAGCAGCTTTAGCGGGGGAGCAGATACGCAGTATTTT
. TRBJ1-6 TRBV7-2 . CASSLDGGGNSPLHF TGTGCCAGCAGCTTAGATGGGGGGGGCAATTCACCCCTCCACTTT
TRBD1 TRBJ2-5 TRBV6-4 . CASSDESYRGRQETQYF TGTGCCAGCAGTGACGAGAGCTACAGGGGAAGACAAGAGACCCAGTACTTC
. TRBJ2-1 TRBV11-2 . CASSPETYNEQFF TGTGCCAGCAGCCCCGAGACCTACAATGAGCAGTTCTTC
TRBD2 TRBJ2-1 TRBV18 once CASSPASGNEQFF TGTGCCAGCTCACCAGCTAGCGGGAATGAGCAGTTCTTC
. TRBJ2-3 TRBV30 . CASTLGSMASNTQYF TGTGCCTCAACACTAGGAAGTATGGCATCTAATACGCAGTATTTT
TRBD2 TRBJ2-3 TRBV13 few CASSKLAGGRDTQYF TGTGCCAGCAGCAAGCTAGCGGGGGGTAGAGATACGCAGTATTTT
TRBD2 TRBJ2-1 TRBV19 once CASRPPGTSNNEQFF TGTGCCAGTAGGCCGCCCGGGACTAGTAACAATGAGCAGTTCTTC
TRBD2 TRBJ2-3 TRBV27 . CARYIWDYLYGDTQYF TGTGCCAGGTATATATGGGACTATCTATACGGGGATACGCAGTATTTT
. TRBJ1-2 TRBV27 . CASSSTPRLGDYGYTF TGTGCCAGCAGTTCTACCCCCCGTCTGGGCGACTATGGCTACACCTTC
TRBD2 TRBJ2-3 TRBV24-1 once CATSDLTAGGRPDTQYF TGTGCCACCAGTGATTTGACCGCGGGAGGTAGGCCAGATACGCAGTATTTT
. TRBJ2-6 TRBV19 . CASSITGSGANVLTF TGTGCCAGTAGTATTACGGGATCTGGGGCCAACGTCCTGACTTTC
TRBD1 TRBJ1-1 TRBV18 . CASSQPGQGFNTEAFF TGTGCCAGCTCACAGCCGGGACAGGGGTTTAACACTGAAGCTTTCTTT
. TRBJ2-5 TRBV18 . CASSPGRHSRQDRTQYF TGTGCCAGCTCACCAGGGAGACACAGCCGGCAGGATAGGACCCAGTACTTC
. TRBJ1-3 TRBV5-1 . CASSLNSAAGNTIYF TGCGCCAGCAGCCTGAACTCGGCGGCTGGAAACACCATATATTTT
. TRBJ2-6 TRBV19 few CASSPPLRPDLSGANVLTF TGTGCCAGTAGTCCCCCTTTGAGGCCCGACCTCTCTGGGGCCAACGTCCTGACTTTC
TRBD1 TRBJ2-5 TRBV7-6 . CASSSGQVQETQYF TGTGCCAGCAGCAGTGGACAGGTCCAAGAGACCCAGTACTTC
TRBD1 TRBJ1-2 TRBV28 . CASSPPDRVSGYTF TGTGCCAGCAGTCCGCCGGACAGGGTCAGTGGCTACACCTTC
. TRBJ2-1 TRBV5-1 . CASSLEGDTYNEQFF TGCGCCAGCAGCTTGGAAGGGGACACGTACAATGAGCAGTTCTTC
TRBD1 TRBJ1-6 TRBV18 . CASSPTGQGVNSPLHF TGTGCCAGCTCACCAACGGGACAGGGGGTTAATTCACCCCTCCACTTT
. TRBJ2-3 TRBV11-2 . CASSLDLTDTQYF TGTGCCAGCAGCTTAGACCTCACAGATACGCAGTATTTT
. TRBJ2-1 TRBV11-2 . CASTRGGAGHNEQFF TGTGCCAGCACCCGGGGCGGAGCGGGACATAATGAGCAGTTCTTC
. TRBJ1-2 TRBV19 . CASSPGTSNYGYTF TGTGCCAGTAGTCCGGGGACATCTAACTATGGCTACACCTTC
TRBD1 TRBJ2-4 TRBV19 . CASSISDRATAFVKNIQYF TGTGCCAGTAGTATAAGTGACAGGGCCACCGCCTTTGTCAAAAACATTCAGTACTTC
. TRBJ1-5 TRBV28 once CASSSIITPVRHNSNQPQHF TGTGCCAGCAGTTCGATTATTACTCCGGTTCGACATAATAGCAATCAGCCCCAGCATTTT
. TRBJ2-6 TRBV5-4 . CASSLSGVGANVLTF TGTGCCAGCAGCTTGTCAGGGGTTGGGGCCAACGTCCTGACTTTC
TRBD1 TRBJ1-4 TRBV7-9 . CASSSTGRNEKLFF TGTGCCAGCAGCTCGACAGGGAGGAACGAAAAACTGTTTTTT
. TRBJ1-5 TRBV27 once CASSSGHRLGNQPQHF TGTGCCAGCAGTTCGGGACATAGGCTTGGCAATCAGCCCCAGCATTTT
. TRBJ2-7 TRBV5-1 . CASSLDRVEQYF TGCGCCAGCAGCTTGGACAGGGTCGAGCAGTACTTC
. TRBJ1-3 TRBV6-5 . CASSLTGSATGNTIYF TGTGCCAGCAGTTTAACGGGGAGCGCAACTGGAAACACCATATATTTT
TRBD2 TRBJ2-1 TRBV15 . CATSRATSGGKQFF TGTGCCACCAGCAGAGCGACTAGCGGGGGAAAGCAGTTCTTC